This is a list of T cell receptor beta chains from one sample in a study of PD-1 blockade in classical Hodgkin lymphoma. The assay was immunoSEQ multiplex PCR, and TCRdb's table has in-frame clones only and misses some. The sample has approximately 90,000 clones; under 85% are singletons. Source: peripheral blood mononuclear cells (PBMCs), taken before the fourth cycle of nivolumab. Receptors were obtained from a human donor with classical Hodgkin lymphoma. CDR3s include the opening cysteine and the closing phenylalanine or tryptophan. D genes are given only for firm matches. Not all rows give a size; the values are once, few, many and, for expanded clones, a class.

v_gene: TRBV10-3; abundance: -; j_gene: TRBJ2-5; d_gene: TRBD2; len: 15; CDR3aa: CAISEYTSGEETQYF; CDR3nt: TGTGCCATCAGTGAGTACACTAGCGGGGAAGAGACCCAGTACTTC
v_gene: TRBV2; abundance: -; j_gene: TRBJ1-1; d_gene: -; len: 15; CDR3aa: CASSEYLGRDTEAFF; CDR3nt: TGTGCCAGCAGTGAATATTTAGGGAGGGACACTGAAGCTTTCTTT
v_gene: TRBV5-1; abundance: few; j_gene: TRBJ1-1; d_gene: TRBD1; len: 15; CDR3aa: CASSPLTGGNTEAFF; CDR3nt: TGCGCCAGCAGCCCCCTAACAGGGGGCAACACTGAAGCTTTCTTT
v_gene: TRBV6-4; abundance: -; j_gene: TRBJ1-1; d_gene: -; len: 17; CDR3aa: CASSDSSMKGWHTEAFF; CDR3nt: TGTGCCAGCAGTGACTCGAGTATGAAGGGGTGGCACACTGAAGCTTTCTTT
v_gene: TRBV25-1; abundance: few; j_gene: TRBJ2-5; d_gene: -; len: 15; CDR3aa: CASSPDRLYQETQYF; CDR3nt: TGTGCCAGCAGTCCGGACCGGTTGTACCAAGAGACCCAGTACTTC
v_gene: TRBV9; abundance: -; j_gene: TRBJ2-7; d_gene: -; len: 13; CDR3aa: CASSVEGHYEQYF; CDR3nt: TGTGCCAGCAGCGTAGAGGGACACTACGAGCAGTACTTC
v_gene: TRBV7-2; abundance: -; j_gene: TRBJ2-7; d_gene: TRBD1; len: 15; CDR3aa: CASSLNTGEGLEQYF; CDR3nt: TGTGCCAGCAGCTTAAATACAGGGGAAGGGTTGGAGCAGTACTTC
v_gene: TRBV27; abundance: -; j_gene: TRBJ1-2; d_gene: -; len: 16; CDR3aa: CASSQTGTVTQGGYTF; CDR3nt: TGTGCCAGCAGTCAAACCGGGACCGTCACCCAGGGAGGCTACACCTTC
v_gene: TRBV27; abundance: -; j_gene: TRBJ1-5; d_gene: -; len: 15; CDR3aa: CASSLDGTGYQPQHF; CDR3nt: TGTGCCAGCAGTTTAGACGGGACTGGATATCAGCCCCAGCATTTT
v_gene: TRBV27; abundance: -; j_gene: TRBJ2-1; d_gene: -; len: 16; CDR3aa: CASSPYAGLSYNEQFF; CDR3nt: TGTGCCAGCAGTCCTTACGCAGGGCTTTCCTACAATGAGCAGTTCTTC
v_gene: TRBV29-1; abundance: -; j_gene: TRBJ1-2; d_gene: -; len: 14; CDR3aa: CSVVGDQGGYGYTF; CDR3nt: TGCAGCGTTGTAGGTGACCAGGGCGGCTATGGCTACACCTTC
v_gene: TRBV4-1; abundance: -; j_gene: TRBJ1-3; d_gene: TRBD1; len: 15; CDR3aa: CASSPGTVTGNTIYF; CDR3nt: TGCGCCAGCAGCCCCGGGACAGTTACTGGAAACACCATATATTTT
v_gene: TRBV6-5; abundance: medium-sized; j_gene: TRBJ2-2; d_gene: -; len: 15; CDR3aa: CASSYSMGIAGELFF; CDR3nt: TGTGCCAGCAGTTACTCGATGGGGATTGCCGGGGAGCTGTTTTTT
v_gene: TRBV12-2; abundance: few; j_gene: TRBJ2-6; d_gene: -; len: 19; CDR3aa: CASRLVKGQGESGANVLTF; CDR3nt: TGTGCAAGTCGCTTAGTAAAGGGACAGGGGGAATCGGGGGCCAACGTCCTGACTTTC
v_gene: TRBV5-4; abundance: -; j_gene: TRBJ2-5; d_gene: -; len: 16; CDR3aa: CASSQGGAGAQETQYF; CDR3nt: TGTGCCAGCAGCCAGGGTGGGGCGGGGGCACAAGAGACCCAGTACTTC
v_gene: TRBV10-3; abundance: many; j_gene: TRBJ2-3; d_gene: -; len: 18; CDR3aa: CAITEKGAYPGVTDTQYF; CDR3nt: TGTGCCATCACCGAGAAGGGGGCCTACCCGGGGGTCACAGATACGCAGTATTTT
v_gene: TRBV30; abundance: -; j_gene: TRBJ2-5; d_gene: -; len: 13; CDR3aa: CAWKGTHQETQYF; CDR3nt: TGTGCCTGGAAGGGGACCCACCAGGAGACCCAGTACTTC
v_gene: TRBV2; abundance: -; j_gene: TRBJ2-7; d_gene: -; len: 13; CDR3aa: CASSDGRGYEQYF; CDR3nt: TGTGCCAGCAGTGATGGCAGGGGTTACGAGCAGTACTTC
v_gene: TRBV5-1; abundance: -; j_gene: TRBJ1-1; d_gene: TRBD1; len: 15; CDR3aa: CASSSGTGLNTEAFF; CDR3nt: TGCGCCAGCAGCTCCGGGACAGGACTGAACACTGAAGCTTTCTTT
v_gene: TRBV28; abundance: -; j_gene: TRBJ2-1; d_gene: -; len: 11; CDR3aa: CASSMLSEQFF; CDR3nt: TGTGCCAGCAGTATGTTGAGTGAGCAGTTCTTC
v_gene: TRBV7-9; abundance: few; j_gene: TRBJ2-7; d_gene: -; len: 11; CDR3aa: CASSPGFEQYF; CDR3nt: TGTGCCAGCAGCCCAGGGTTCGAGCAGTACTTC
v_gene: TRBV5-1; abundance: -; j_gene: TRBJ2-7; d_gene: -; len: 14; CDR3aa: CASSFTDPGFEQYF; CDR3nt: TGCGCCAGCAGCTTTACAGACCCGGGTTTCGAGCAGTACTTC